Listed here are 2 T cell receptor beta chains from one sample, sequenced in a study of T cell changes during pregnancy in multiple sclerosis. Profiling relied on immunoSEQ multiplex PCR, and the TCRdb table lists in-frame clones only, not all of them. The sample records roughly 80,000 clones, roughly 93% being singletons. The sequenced sample was peripheral blood, obtained in the second trimester of pregnancy. These receptors were obtained from a female donor with multiple sclerosis, enrolled in a pregnancy study.

The CDR3 nucleotides are TGTGCCAGCAGTGAAAGGCAGGGGGCCTTCTATAATTCACCCCTCCACTTT. Protein: CASSERQGAFYNSPLHF. The chain uses TRBV2 and TRBJ1-6; 8 bases line up with TRBD1. CDR3 length equals 17 residues. V gave up 2 bases and J gave up 3 bases; unmatched junction bases: 6. Germline CDR1 reads SNHLY; CDR2 reads FYNNEI.

The CDR3 bases are TGTGCCAGCAGCTTAGAAAGGGGAAGCTACGAGCAGTACTTC. Translating it yields CASSLERGSYEQYF. The chain recombines TRBV11-3 with TRBJ2-7, with D possibly being TRBD1 (5 bases). CDR3 length: 14 amino acids. Germline values: CDR1 SGHNT, CDR2 YENEEA. The germline V and J ends were trimmed by 0 bases and 3 bases, with 9 bases remaining between them. The whole variable domain, remainder taken from reference TRBV11-3 and TRBJ2-7, is EAGVVQSPRYKIIEKKQPVAFWCNPISGHNTLYWYLQNLGQGPELLIRYENEEAVDDSQLPKDRFSAERLKGVDSTLKIQPAELGDSAVYLCASSLERGSYEQYFGPGTRLTVT.